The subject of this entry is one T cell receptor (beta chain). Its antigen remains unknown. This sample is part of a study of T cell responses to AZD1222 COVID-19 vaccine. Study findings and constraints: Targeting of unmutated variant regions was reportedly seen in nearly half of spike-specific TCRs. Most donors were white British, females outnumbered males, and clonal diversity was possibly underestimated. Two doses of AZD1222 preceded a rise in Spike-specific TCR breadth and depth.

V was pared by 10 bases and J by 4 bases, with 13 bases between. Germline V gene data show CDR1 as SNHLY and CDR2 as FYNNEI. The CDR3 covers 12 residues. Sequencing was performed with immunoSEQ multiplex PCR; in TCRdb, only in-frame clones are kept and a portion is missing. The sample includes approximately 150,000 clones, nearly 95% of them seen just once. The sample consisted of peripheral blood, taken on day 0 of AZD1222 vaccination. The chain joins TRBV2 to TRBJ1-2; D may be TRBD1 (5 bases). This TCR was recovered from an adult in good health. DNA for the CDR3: TGTGCCACCCTAATGGGGGGCTATGGCTACACCTTC. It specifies CATLMGGYGYTF.